These 20 T cell receptor beta chains came from one sample sequenced in a study of shared clonotypes between healthy human individuals. The data were produced by immunoSEQ multiplex PCR, yet TCRdb's version contains in-frame clones alone and is incomplete. This table has about 2,100,000 clones, approximately 94% appearing once. It was CD45RO-negative cells, positively selected for CCR7, that made up naive CD8 cells, with terminally differentiated effector memory CD45RA+ cells excluded. Material: naive CD8+ T cells from PBMCs. The receptors shown here come from a man between 18 and 35 years old in good health. Some clones in this sample may be carry-over from other donors' samples.

The V call is TRBV7-9, the J call TRBJ2-1; either TRBD1 or TRBD2 may fit D (5 bases each). V was shortened by 5 bases and J by 9 bases, with 20 bases between the two germline ends. Germline V gene data show CDR1 as SEHNR and CDR2 as FQNEAQ (reference sequence). This CDR3 is built from 15 residues. In nucleotides, the CDR3 is TGTGCCAGCAGCCTGGGGCATGGGGAGAGGGCTGAGCAGTTCTTC. Its translation: CASSLGHGERAEQFF.

The chain combines TRBV7-8 with TRBJ2-7; 7 positions agree with TRBD1. The CDR3 is 16 residues long. Trimming took 0 bases from V and 6 from J; bases not matched to a gene: 11. CDR1 is SGHVS and CDR2 is FQNEAQ in the germline V gene. The CDR3 protein is CASSLAVTGATLEQYF. Here the CDR3 DNA reads TGTGCCAGCAGCTTAGCCGTTACAGGGGCGACCCTCGAGCAGTACTTC.

The chain combines TRBV5-1 with TRBJ2-7; TRBD2 might be the D (6 bases). CDR3 size: 15 residues. CDR1 SGHRS and CDR2 YFSETQ come from the germline V gene. Trimming pared 1 base from V and 2 bases from J, leaving 13 bases between. CDR3 in DNA: TGCGCCAGCAGCTTGAGGTACCGCGGGACCTACGAGCAGTACTTC. Its protein product is CASSLRYRGTYEQYF.

This chain joins TRBV28 and TRBJ2-7, with 11 bases that match TRBD2. With 5 bases clipped from V and 6 bases from J, the junction kept 6 bases outside the gene matches. The CDR3 runs 14 residues. CDR1 and CDR2 (germline): MDHEN, SYDVKM. CDR3 coding DNA: TGTGCCAGCAGTCCTCTAGCGGGAGGTCCCGAGCAGTACTTC. Protein: CASSPLAGGPEQYF. Together with reference TRBV28 and TRBJ2-7, the CDR3 gives the full variable domain: DVKVTQSSRYLVKRTGEKVFLECVQDMDHENMFWYRQDPGLGLRLIYFSYDVKMKEKGDIPEGYSVSREKKERFSLILESASTNQTSMYLCASSPLAGGPEQYFGPGTRLTVT.

This chain links TRBV30 with TRBJ1-2; possibly TRBD1 for D (5 bases). The CDR3 totals 15 residues. Trimming cost V 5 bases and J 6 bases, with 22 bases left between them. Germline CDR1 reads GTSNPN; CDR2 reads SVGIG (reference sequence). The CDR3 spells CAWWDYGVGVNGYTF. CDR3 DNA sequence: TGTGCCTGGTGGGACTATGGGGTGGGAGTGAATGGCTACACCTTC.

The chain couples TRBV27 to TRBJ1-2; a possible D gene is TRBD1 (5 bases). The V gene's germline CDR1 is MNHEY and CDR2 SMNVEV (reference sequence). This CDR3 has 15 amino acids. The germline V and J ends were trimmed by 5 bases and 4 bases, with 17 bases remaining between them. CDR3 sequence reads: CASSSPGGEGYGYTF. The CDR3 DNA reads TGTGCCAGCAGTAGCCCGGGAGGGGAGGGCTATGGCTACACCTTC.

The CDR3 loop reads CASSPPRDWGFEQYF. As DNA, the CDR3 is TGTGCCAGCAGCCCTCCCCGGGACTGGGGATTCGAGCAGTACTTC. The V call is TRBV7-8, the J call TRBJ2-7; D perhaps matches TRBD2 (6 bases). Germline V gene data show CDR1 as SGHVS and CDR2 as FQNEAQ. The V end was cut by 5 bases, the J end by 6 bases, with 20 bases between. The CDR3 extends over 15 amino acids.

The chain has TRBV28 and TRBJ2-1; possible D gene TRBD2, 7 bases. V was shortened by 5 bases and J by 6 bases, with 17 bases between the two germline ends. There are 15 residues in the CDR3. Germline V lookup: CDR1 MDHEN, CDR2 SYDVKM. CDR3 residues: CASSHTGASGNEQFF. The CDR3 nucleotides are TGTGCCAGCAGTCATACGGGGGCTAGCGGCAATGAGCAGTTCTTC.

This clone was seen only a few times. The chain joins TRBV29-1 to TRBJ1-1; D not certain. Germline V gene sequence: CDR1 SQVTM, CDR2 ANQGSEA. This CDR3 has 11 residues. Between the trimmed V and J ends, which lost 6 bases and 5 bases, there was a span of 10 bases. The CDR3 loop is CSVAVRTEAFF. The CDR3 DNA reads TGCAGCGTAGCCGTGAGGACTGAAGCTTTCTTT.

For this clone: The identical CDR3 is also encoded by other nucleotide sequences in the sample. The chain joins TRBV6-5 to TRBJ1-1; D is ambiguous. V was cut by 0 bases and J by 1 base, with 6 bases left in between. The germline V gene has CDR1 MNHEY and CDR2 SVGAGI. The CDR3 runs 14 residues. CDR3 protein: CASSYSLKNTEAFF. DNA for the CDR3: TGTGCCAGCAGTTACTCGCTCAAGAACACTGAAGCTTTCTTT.

The gene calls are TRBV27 and TRBJ2-7; TRBD1 aligns across 7 bases. With V trimmed by 3 bases and J by 5 bases, 7 bases remained unmatched. Germline CDR1 reads MNHEY; CDR2 reads SMNVEV (reference sequence). This CDR3 is built from 14 residues. The CDR3 region is CASSLPGGIDEQYF. CDR3 DNA sequence: TGTGCCAGCAGTTTGCCAGGGGGTATCGACGAGCAGTACTTC.

The CDR3 nucleotides are TGCAGCGTCGCCGGTCTAGGGGATTTAACGTCCTACACCTTC. This sequence encodes CSVAGLGDLTSYTF. The rearrangement joins TRBV29-1 to TRBJ1-2, with a weak D call TRBD1 (5 bases). Germline V gene lookup returns CDR1 SQVTM and CDR2 ANQGSEA. The V gene lost 6 bases and the J gene lost 10 bases, with 24 bases spanning the gap. The CDR3 extends over 14 amino acids.

The chain combines TRBV9 with TRBJ2-2, with no clear D. Germline V gene sequence: CDR1 SGDLS, CDR2 YYNGEE. Trimming pared 5 bases from V and 6 bases from J, leaving 20 bases between. The CDR3 spans 16 residues. Here the CDR3 reads CASRKDGSLFPGELFF. CDR3 DNA: TGTGCCAGCAGGAAGGACGGTTCCCTCTTTCCCGGGGAGCTGTTTTTT.

V and J are TRBV29-1 and TRBJ2-7; D uncertain. Germline loops: CDR1 SQVTM, CDR2 ANQGSEA. The V gene lost 6 bases and the J gene lost 0 bases, with 9 bases spanning the gap. The CDR3 runs 12 residues. CDR3 sequence: CSVKMTSYEQYF. CDR3 coding DNA: TGCAGCGTCAAAATGACCTCCTACGAGCAGTACTTC.

CDR3 nucleotides: TGTGCCAGCAGCTGGAAGCTAGCGGGAGTTGTTGAGACCCAGTACTTC. As protein: CASSWKLAGVVETQYF. The rearrangement joins TRBV11-2 to TRBJ2-5; TRBD2 agrees at 10 bases. This CDR3 is built from 16 residues. V trimming: 4 bases; J trimming: 5 bases; junction bases outside the gene matches: 10. The germline V gene has CDR1 SGHAT and CDR2 FQNNGV.

The V and J genes are TRBV19 and TRBJ2-4, with 13 bases lining up with TRBD2. The germline CDR1 and CDR2 sequences are LNHDA and SQIVND (reference sequence). The CDR3 totals 17 residues. The V and J ends lost 8 bases and 1 base, in that order; junction bases with no gene match: 8. CDR3 nucleotides: TGTGCCAGTTCGGGGACTAGCGGGACCCGGGCCAAAAACATTCAGTACTTC. This translates into CASSGTSGTRAKNIQYF. The full variable domain, with the rest looked up from reference TRBV19 and TRBJ2-4, is DGGITQSPKYLFRKEGQNVTLSCEQNLNHDAMYWYRQDPGQGLRLIYYSQIVNDFQKGDIAEGYSVSREKKESFPLTVTSAQKNPTAFYLCASSGTSGTRAKNIQYFGAGTRLSVL.

A remark on this clone: Other DNA sequences in the sample encode the same CDR3. This chain joins TRBV27 and TRBJ2-5; D is uncertain. CDR1 is MNHEY, CDR2 SMNVEV, per germline (reference sequence). This CDR3 region has 13 residues. The ends were cut back, 1 base at V and 4 bases at J, with 7 bases in the middle. The CDR3, as DNA: TGTGCCAGCAGTTTATTCCTAGGAGAGACCCAGTACTTC. Its protein product is CASSLFLGETQYF.

The J gene is TRBJ2-7, the V gene TRBV7-3; D is unresolved. The CDR3 extends over 14 amino acids. Per the germline V gene, CDR1 is SGHTA and CDR2 is FQGTGA. Trimming cost V 1 base and J 5 bases, with 12 bases left between them. This chain's CDR3 is CASSLIPGDHEQYF. For the CDR3, the DNA is TGTGCCAGCAGCTTAATCCCGGGTGACCACGAGCAGTACTTC.

The V call is TRBV5-4, the J call TRBJ2-5, with D tentatively TRBD1 or TRBD2 (5 bases each). V shed 4 bases and J shed 0 bases, with 16 bases lying between them. The CDR3 spans 16 residues. CDR1 SGHNT and CDR2 YYREEE come from the germline V gene (reference sequence). The CDR3 loop reads CASSVLGDHYQETQYF. The CDR3 coding sequence is TGTGCCAGCAGCGTCCTCGGGGACCACTACCAAGAGACCCAGTACTTC.

The V call is TRBV21-1, the J call TRBJ1-2; the table names TRBD1, a call not compared with the DNA. TRBV21-1 is reported as a pseudogene. The CDR3 runs to 17 residues. The CDR3 nucleotides read TGTGCCAGCAGCAAAGTAGAGACAGGGGGCGTCTACTATGGCTACACCTTC. It encodes CASSKVETGGVYYGYTF.